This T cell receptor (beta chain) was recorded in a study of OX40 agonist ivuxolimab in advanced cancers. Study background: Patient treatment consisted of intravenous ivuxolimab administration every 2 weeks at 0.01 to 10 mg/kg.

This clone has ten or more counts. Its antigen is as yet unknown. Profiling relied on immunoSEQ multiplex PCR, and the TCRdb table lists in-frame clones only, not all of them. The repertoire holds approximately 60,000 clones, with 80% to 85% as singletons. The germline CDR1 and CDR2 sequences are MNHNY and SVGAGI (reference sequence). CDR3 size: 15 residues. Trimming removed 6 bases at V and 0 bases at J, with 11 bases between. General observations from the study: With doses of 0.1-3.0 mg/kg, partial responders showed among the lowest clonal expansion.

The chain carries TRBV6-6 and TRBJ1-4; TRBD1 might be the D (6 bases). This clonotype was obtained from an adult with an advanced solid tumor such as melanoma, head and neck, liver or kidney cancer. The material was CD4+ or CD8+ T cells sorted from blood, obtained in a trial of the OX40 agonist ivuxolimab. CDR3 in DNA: TGTGCCAGCAGCCACACAGGGACAACTAATGAAAAACTGTTTTTT. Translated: CASSHTGTTNEKLFF.